This TCR beta chain was identified in a study of blood T cell repertoires in COVID-19. Under the authors' procedure: Cell counts per sample came from amplifying reference gene primers. Generated by immunoSEQ multiplex PCR, the TCRdb table keeps only in-frame clones and is missing some. V and J calls and clone size come straight from that table; D and trimming were deduced from the DNA. This sample has some 300,000 clones, with approximately 90% found just once. This clone has a single count. The germline CDR1 and CDR2 sequences are WNHNN and SYGVQD (reference sequence). Trimming cost V 4 bases and J 1 base; bases outside gene matches: 9. This CDR3 contains 18 residues. Each participant's cohort was designated according to participant-reported clinical history.

This chain connects TRBV10-1 to TRBJ2-7, with 14 bases lining up with TRBD2. Sequencing used PBMCs or T cells enriched from blood (not recorded which). This clonotype originated in a woman in her sixties or seventies in a cohort exposed to, infected with or recovered from COVID-19 (not recorded which). The CDR3 DNA reads as TGCGCCAGCAGTGGTAGACTAGCGGGAGGGCCCGGGTCCTACGAGCAGTACTTC. Its protein product is CASSGRLAGGPGSYEQYF.